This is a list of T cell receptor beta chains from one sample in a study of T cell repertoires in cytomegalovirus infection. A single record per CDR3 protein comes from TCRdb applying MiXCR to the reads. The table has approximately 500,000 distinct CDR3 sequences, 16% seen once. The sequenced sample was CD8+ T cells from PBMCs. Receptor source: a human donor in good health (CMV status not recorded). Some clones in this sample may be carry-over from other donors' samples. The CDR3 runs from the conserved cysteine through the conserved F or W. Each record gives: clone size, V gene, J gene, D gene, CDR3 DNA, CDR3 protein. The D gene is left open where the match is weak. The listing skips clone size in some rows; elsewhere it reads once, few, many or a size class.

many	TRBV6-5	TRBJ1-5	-	TGTGCCAGCAGTTACTCCTCCCTCTCAGGGAATCAGCCCCAGCATTTT	CASSYSSLSGNQPQHF
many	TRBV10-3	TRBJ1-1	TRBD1	TGTGCCATCAGTGGAGGACCGGGACAGGTGAACACTGAAGCTTTCTTT	CAISGGPGQVNTEAFF
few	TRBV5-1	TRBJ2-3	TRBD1	TGCGCCAGCAGCTCCCGACAGGGGAGCACAGATACGCAGTATTTT	CASSSRQGSTDTQYF
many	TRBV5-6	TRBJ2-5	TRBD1	TGTGCCAGCAGCCCCGGACAGGGGGTCGAAGAGACCCAGTACTTC	CASSPGQGVEETQYF
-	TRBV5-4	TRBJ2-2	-	TGTGCCAGCACCTCCTCGAACACCGGGGAGCTGTTTTTT	CASTSSNTGELFF
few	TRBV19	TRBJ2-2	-	TGTGCCAGTAGTCTCCAAGGGATTGGGACACCGAACACCGGGGAGCTGTTTTTT	CASSLQGIGTPNTGELFF
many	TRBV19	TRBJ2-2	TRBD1	TGTGCCAGTAGTTCCCGGACAGGGACCACCGGGGAGCTGTTTTTT	CASSSRTGTTGELFF
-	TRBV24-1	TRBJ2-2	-	TGTGCCACCAGTGATCCGGTAAACACCGGGGAGCTGTTTTTT	CATSDPVNTGELFF
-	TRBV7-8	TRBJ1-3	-	TGTGCCAGCAGCTTAGGGGATTACCCCATATATTTT	CASSLGDYPIYF
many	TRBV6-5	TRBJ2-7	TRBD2	TGTGCCAGCAGTTACCAGGGAGGGTCGGGCGAGCAGTACTTC	CASSYQGGSGEQYF
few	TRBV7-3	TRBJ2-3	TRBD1	TGTGCCAGCAGCTTAGGCACAGGGGGTTTCACAGATACGCAGTATTTT	CASSLGTGGFTDTQYF
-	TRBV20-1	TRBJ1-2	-	TGCAGTGCTAGAGATATGACAGGCCGGTTGGGTGGCTACACCTTC	CSARDMTGRLGGYTF
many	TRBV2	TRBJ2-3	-	TGTGCCAGATACTTCCCTAGCGCAAGTTCTAGCACAGATACGCAGTATTTT	CARYFPSASSSTDTQYF
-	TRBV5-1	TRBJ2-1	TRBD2	TGCGACAGCAGTTTCCGTAGCGGGAGTTGGGGGGATGAGCAGTTCTTC	CDSSFRSGSWGDEQFF
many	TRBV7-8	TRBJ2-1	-	TGTGCCAGCAGCTTAGAGCTAGCCCAACCCAATGAGCAGTTCTTC	CASSLELAQPNEQFF
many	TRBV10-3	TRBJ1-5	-	TGTGCCATCAGTGATGCAGGGCCCGGCAATCAGCCCCAGCATTTT	CAISDAGPGNQPQHF
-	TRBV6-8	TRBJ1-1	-	TGTGCCAGCAGTAGACGGGCCCTGAACACTGCAGCTTTCTTT	CASSRRALNTAAFF
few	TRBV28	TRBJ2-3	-	TGTGCCAGCAGTTTACCCTTCACTAGCCGCACAGATACGCAGTATTTT	CASSLPFTSRTDTQYF
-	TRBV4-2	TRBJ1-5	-	TGTGCCAGCAGCCAAGGGTCCGGCGCCGGCAATCAGCCCCAGCATTTT	CASSQGSGAGNQPQHF
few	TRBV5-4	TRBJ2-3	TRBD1	TGTGCCAGCAGCTCCGGACAGGAGTTCCCAGATACGCAGTATTTT	CASSSGQEFPDTQYF
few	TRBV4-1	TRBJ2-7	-	TGCGCCAGCAGCGCCGTTGGGGGCCCCTCCTACGAGCAGTACTTC	CASSAVGGPSYEQYF
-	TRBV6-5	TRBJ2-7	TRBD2	TGTGCCAGCCGTTACATCGCGCCTAGCGGGAGGAGGGGACTAACCTACGAGCAGTACTTC	CASRYIAPSGRRGLTYEQYF
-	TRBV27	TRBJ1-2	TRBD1	TGTGCCAGCAGTTTTGACAGGGGAATGGGCTACACCTTC	CASSFDRGMGYTF
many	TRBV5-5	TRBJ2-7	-	TGTGCCAGCAGCTCCCGACTAGGTAGTACTTACGAGCAGTACTTC	CASSSRLGSTYEQYF
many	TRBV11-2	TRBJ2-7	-	TGTGCCAGCAGCTTAGAACAGGGAATACAGAACGAGCAGTACTTC	CASSLEQGIQNEQYF
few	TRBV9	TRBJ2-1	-	TGTGCCAGCAGCGTAGACGGGGAGCTATACAATGAGCAGTTCTTC	CASSVDGELYNEQFF
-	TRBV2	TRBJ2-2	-	TGTGCCAGTCGGTTCGTGGAGCCGAACACCGGGGAGCTGTTTTTT	CASRFVEPNTGELFF
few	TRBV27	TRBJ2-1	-	TGTGCCAGCAGTTTATCCCCTTCACCCATAAATGAGCAGTTCTTC	CASSLSPSPINEQFF
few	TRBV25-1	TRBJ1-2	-	TGTGCCAGCAGTGTTCGGCCCTTTGATGGCTACACCTTC	CASSVRPFDGYTF
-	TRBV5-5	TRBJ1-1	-	TGTGCCAGCAGCTTGGACGGGGGAACGGGCACTGAAGCTTTCTTT	CASSLDGGTGTEAFF
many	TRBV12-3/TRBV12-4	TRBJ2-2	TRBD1	TGTGCCAGCAGTCCCGACAGGGGGCGGAACACCGGGGAGCTGTTTTTT	CASSPDRGRNTGELFF
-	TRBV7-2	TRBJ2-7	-	TGTGCAAGCAGCTACCTCCTCCGGGACAAACCCTACGAGAAGTACTTC	CASSYLLRDKPYEKYF
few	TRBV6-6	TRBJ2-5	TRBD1	TGTGCCAGCAGTCTCTTGGGACAGGAAAAAAAAGAGACCCAGTACTTC	CASSLLGQEKKETQYF
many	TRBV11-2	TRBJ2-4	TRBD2	TGTGCCAGCGCTCCACGGACTAGCAACATTCAGTACTTC	CASAPRTSNIQYF
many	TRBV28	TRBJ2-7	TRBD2	TGTGCCAGCAGTTTAGGCCTAGCGGGAGCTTTAAGCTCCTACGAGCAGTACTTC	CASSLGLAGALSSYEQYF
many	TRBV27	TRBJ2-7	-	TGTGCCAGCAGGGACCGGGGGAGCCACGAGCAGTACTTC	CASRDRGSHEQYF
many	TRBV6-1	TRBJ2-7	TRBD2	TGTGCCAGCAGTGAAGGCGAGAGCGGGGGGCCTCAGGGACCCTACGAGCAGTACTTC	CASSEGESGGPQGPYEQYF
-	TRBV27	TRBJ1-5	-	TGTGCCAGCAGTTCAAACCGGGACACTAGCAATCAGCCCCAGCATTTT	CASSSNRDTSNQPQHF
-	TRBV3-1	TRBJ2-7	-	TGTGCCAGCAGCCAAGACAGGCTACTCCAGATCTACGAGCAGTACTTC	CASSQDRLLQIYEQYF
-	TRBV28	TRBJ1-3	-	TGTGCCAGCGCCGAGTTTGGAAACACCATATATTTT	CASAEFGNTIYF
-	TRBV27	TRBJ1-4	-	TGTGCCAGCAGTTTATCGAGGGAGGTTAGCTATGAAAAACTGTTTTTT	CASSLSREVSYEKLFF
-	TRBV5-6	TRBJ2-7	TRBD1	TGTGCCAGCAGCCCCGGGACAGGAGAAATTGGTAACTACGAGCAGTACTTC	CASSPGTGEIGNYEQYF
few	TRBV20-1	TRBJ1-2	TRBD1	TGCAGTGCCAACCGGGACAGGGGTAGGAACTATGGCTACACCTTC	CSANRDRGRNYGYTF